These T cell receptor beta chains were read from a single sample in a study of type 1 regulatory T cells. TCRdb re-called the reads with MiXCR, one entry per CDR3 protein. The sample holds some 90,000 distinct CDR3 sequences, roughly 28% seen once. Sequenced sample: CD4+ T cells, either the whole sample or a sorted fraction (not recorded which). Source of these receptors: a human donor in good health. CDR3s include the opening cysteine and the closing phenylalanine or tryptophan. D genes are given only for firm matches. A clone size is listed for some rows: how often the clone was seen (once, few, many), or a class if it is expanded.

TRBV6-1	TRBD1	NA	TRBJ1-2	CASSEPGQGAFGYTF	TGTGCCAGCAGTGAACCCGGCCAGGGGGCATTTGGCTACACCTTC
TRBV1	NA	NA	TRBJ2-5	CTSSQVPGETQYF	TGCACCAGCAGCCAAGTCCCTGGGGAGACCCAGTACTTC
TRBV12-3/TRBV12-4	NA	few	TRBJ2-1	CASSFSISRGRNSNEQFF	TGTGCCAGCAGTTTTAGTATTTCGCGGGGGCGAAACTCCAATGAGCAGTTCTTC
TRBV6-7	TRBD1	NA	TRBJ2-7	CASPDRGLLYEQYF	TGTGCCAGTCCTGACAGGGGTTTATTATACGAGCAGTACTTC
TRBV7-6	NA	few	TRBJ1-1	CASSLVRAGVAFF	TGTGCCAGCAGCTTAGTCAGGGCTGGGGTGGCTTTCTTT
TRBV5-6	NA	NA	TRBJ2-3	CASSLRQAGDTQYF	TGTGCCAGCAGCCTAAGACAGGCGGGGGATACGCAGTATTTT
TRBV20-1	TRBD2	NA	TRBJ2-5	CSARLTGTSSRETQYF	TGCAGTGCTAGATTAACCGGGACTAGCAGTCGGGAGACCCAGTACTTC
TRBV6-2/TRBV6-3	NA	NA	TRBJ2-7	CASGDSYEQYF	TGTGCCTCGGGAGATTCCTACGAGCAGTACTTC
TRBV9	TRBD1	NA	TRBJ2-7	CASSGRGQGYEQYF	TGTGCCAGCAGCGGGAGGGGACAGGGCTACGAGCAGTACTTC
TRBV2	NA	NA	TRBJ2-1	CASITDREGNEQFF	TGTGCCAGCATAACGGACAGGGAGGGCAATGAGCAGTTCTTC
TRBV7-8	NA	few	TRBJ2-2	CASSSAFPGELFF	TGTGCCAGCAGCTCCGCATTCCCCGGGGAGCTGTTTTTT
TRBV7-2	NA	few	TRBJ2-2	CASSFQGGNTGELFF	TGTGCCAGCAGCTTCCAGGGAGGGAACACCGGGGAGCTGTTTTTT
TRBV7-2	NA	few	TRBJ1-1	CASASPWEAFF	TGTGCCAGCGCAAGCCCGTGGGAAGCTTTCTTT
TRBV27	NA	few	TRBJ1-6	CASRGLGGSPLHF	TGTGCCAGCAGGGGGCTGGGAGGTTCACCCCTCCACTTT
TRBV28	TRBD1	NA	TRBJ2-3	CASSLDAGGGTDTQYF	TGTGCCAGCAGTTTAGATGCAGGGGGTGGAACAGATACGCAGTATTTT
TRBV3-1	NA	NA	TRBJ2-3	CASSADGRGSDTQYF	TGTGCCAGCAGTGCAGACGGGAGAGGTTCAGATACGCAGTATTTT
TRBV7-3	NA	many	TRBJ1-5	CASSVNRDQPQHF	TGTGCCAGCAGCGTAAACAGGGATCAGCCCCAGCATTTT
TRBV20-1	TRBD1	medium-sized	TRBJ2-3	CSAIPQGETDTQYF	TGCAGTGCTATACCACAGGGGGAAACAGATACGCAGTATTTT
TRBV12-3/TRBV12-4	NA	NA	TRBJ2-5	CASSPGTSYGETQYF	TGTGCCAGCAGCCCCGGGACTTCTTATGGGGAGACCCAGTACTTC
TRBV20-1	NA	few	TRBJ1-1	CSALGGGNTEAFF	TGCAGTGCTCTGGGGGGGGGGAACACTGAAGCTTTCTTT
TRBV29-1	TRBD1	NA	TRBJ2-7	CSVSGTGGTYEQYF	TGCAGCGTAAGCGGGACAGGGGGCACGTACGAGCAGTACTTC
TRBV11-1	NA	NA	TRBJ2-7	CASSHGTLPYEQYF	TGTGCCAGCAGCCACGGGACCCTTCCCTACGAGCAGTACTTC
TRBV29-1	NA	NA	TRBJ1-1	CSVGRGGTNTEAFF	TGCAGCGTTGGCAGGGGAGGAACGAACACTGAAGCTTTCTTT
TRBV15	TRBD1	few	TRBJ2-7	CATSRDATGGREQYF	TGTGCCACCAGCAGAGATGCGACAGGGGGACGCGAGCAGTACTTC
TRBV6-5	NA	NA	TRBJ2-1	CASGHNEQFF	TGTGCCAGCGGGCACAATGAGCAGTTCTTC
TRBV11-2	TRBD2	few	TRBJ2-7	CASSLGLAGSHEQYF	TGTGCCAGCAGCTTGGGACTAGCGGGTTCCCACGAGCAGTACTTC
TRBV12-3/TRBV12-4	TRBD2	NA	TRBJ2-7	CASSATGGSYEQYF	TGTGCCAGCAGCGCGACGGGGGGATCCTACGAGCAGTACTTC
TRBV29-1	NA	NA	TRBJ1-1	CSVARQNTEAFF	TGCAGCGTCGCGAGACAGAACACTGAAGCTTTCTTT
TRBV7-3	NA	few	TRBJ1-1	CASSLKEGRNTEAFF	TGTGCCAGCAGCTTAAAGGAGGGCAGGAACACTGAAGCTTTCTTT
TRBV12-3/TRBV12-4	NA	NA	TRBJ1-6	CASSTSRDSPLHF	NA
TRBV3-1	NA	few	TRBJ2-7	CASSPGQSSSYEQYF	TGTGCCAGCAGCCCAGGACAGTCCAGCTCCTACGAGCAGTACTTC